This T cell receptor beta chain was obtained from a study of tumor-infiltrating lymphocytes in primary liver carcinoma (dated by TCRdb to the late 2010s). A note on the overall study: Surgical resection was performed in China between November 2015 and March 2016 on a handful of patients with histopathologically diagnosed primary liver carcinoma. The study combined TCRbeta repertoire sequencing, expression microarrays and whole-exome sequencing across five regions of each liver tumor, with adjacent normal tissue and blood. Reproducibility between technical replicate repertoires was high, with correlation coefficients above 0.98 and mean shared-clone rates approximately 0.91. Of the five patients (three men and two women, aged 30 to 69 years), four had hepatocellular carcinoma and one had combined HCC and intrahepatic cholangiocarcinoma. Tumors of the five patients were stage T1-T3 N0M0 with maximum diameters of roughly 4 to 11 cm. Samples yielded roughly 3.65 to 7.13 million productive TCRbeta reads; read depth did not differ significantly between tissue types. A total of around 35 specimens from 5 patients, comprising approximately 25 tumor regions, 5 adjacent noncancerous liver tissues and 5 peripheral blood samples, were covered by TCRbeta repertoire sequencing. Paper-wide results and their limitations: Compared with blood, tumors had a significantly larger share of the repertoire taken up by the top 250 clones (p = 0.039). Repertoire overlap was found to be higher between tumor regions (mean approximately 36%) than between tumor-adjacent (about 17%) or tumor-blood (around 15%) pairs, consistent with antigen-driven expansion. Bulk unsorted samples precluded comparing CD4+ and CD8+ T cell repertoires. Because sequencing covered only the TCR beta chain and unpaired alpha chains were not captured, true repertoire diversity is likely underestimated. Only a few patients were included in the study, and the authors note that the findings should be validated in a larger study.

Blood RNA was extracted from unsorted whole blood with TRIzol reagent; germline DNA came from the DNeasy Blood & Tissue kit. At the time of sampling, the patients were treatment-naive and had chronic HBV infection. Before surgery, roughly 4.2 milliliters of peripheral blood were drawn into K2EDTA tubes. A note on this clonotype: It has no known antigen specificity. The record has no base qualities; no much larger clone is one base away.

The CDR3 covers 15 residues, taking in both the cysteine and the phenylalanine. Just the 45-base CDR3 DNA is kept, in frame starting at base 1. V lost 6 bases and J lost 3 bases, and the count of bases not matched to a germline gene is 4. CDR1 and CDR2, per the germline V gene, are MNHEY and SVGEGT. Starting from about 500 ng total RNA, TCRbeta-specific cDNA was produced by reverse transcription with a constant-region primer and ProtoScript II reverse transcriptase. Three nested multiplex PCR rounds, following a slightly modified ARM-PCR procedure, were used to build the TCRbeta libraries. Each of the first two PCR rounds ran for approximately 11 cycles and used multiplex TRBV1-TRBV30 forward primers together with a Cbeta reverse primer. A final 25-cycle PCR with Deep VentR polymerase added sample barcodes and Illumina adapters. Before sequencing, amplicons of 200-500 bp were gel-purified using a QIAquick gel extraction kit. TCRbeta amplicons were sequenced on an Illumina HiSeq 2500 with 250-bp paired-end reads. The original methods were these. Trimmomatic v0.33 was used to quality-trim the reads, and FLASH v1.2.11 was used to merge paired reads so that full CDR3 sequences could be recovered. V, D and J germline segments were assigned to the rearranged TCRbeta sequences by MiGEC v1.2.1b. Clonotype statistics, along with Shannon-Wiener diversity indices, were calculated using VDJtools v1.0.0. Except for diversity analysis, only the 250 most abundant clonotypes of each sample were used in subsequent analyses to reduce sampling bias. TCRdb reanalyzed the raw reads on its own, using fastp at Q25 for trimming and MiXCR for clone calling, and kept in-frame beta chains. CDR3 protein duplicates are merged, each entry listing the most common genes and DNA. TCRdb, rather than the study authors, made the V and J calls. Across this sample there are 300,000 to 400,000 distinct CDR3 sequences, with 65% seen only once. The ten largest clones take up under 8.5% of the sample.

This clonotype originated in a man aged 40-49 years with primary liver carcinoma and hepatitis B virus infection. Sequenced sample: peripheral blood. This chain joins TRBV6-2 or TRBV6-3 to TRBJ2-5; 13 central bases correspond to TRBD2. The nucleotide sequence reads TGTGCCAGCAGCAGGGGACTAGCGGGAAAAGAGACCCAGTACTTC. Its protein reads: CASSRGLAGKETQYF.